The 9 T cell receptor beta chains listed next were all sequenced from one sample in a study of identical twins. TCRdb used MiXCR to reprocess the 5' RACE reads, holding one entry per CDR3 protein. The sample records about 240,000 distinct CDR3 sequences, 9.5% to 15% being singletons. The data also belong to a second study, concerning yellow fever vaccine responses in identical twins.

The sequencing sample was made of memory (CD45RO+) T cells sorted from blood. Receptors were obtained from a woman aged 18-30 years in good health.

V and J are TRBV2 and TRBJ2-1; 15 nucleotides line up with TRBD2. Per the germline V gene, CDR1 is SNHLY and CDR2 is FYNNEI. Unmatched junction bases numbered 5, after V lost 5 bases and J lost 0 bases. CDR3 length: 18 residues. This CDR3 reads CASSPRTSGRGSYNEQFF. CDR3 nucleotides: TGTGCCAGCAGTCCCCGGACTAGCGGGAGGGGCTCCTACAATGAGCAGTTCTTC. The whole variable domain, remainder taken from reference TRBV2 and TRBJ2-1, is EPEVTQTPSHQVTQMGQEVILRCVPISNHLYFYWYRQILGQKVEFLVSFYNNEISEKSEIFDDQFSVERPDGSNFTLKIRSTKLEDSAMYFCASSPRTSGRGSYNEQFFGPGTRLTVL.

This clonotype has just a few counts. This sequence joins TRBV4-3 and TRBJ2-3; D is possibly TRBD2 (7 bases). This CDR3 is 19 amino acids long. V was shortened by 1 base and J by 2 bases, with 22 bases between the two germline ends. Germline lookup yields CDR1 LGHNA and CDR2 YSLEER. DNA for the CDR3: TGCGCCAGCAGCCAAGGCCCCGCGTCTGGCGGGGGCCCCACAGATACGCAGTATTTT. It codes for CASSQGPASGGGPTDTQYF.

The table lists this clonotype with a few counts. CDR3 nucleotides: TGTGCCAGCAGCATAAGAGCGGGGGATTACAATGAGCAGTTCTTC. Translated, it gives CASSIRAGDYNEQFF. V and J are TRBV7-8 and TRBJ2-1; 8 bases are shared with TRBD2. The V and J ends lost 5 bases and 4 bases, in that order; junction bases with no gene match: 7. Per germline, CDR1 SGHVS and CDR2 FQNEAQ. The CDR3 totals 15 residues.

This clonotype was picked up a small number of times. The chain recombines TRBV5-1 with TRBJ2-1; perhaps TRBD2 as D (5 bases). V was clipped by 8 bases and J by 10 bases, with 37 bases between them. The CDR3 is 19 amino acids. Per the germline V gene, CDR1 is SGHRS and CDR2 is YFSETQ. CDR3 amino acids: CARRWSRLSGSSRVGEQFF. The CDR3 nucleotides read TGCGCCAGGCGGTGGAGTAGACTCTCGGGTTCTAGCCGAGTAGGGGAGCAGTTCTTC. Using reference TRBV5-1 and TRBJ2-1 for the parts outside the CDR3, the full variable domain is KAGVTQTPRYLIKTRGQQVTLSCSPISGHRSVSWYQQTPGQGLQFLFEYFSETQRNKGNFPGRFSGRQFSNSRSEMNVSTLELGDSALYLCARRWSRLSGSSRVGEQFFGPGTRLTVL.

This clonotype was picked up a small number of times. The V gene is TRBV30, the J gene TRBJ2-1; D gene unclear. CDR3 size: 11 residues. Germline CDR1 GTSNPN, CDR2 SVGIG (reference sequence). V was trimmed by 4 bases and J by 10 bases, leaving 11 bases between them. The CDR3 DNA follows: TGTGCCTGGATGAAGGTGCGCGAGCAGTTCTTC. This sequence encodes CAWMKVREQFF.

Concerning this clonotype: The final CDR3 position lacks the conserved phenylalanine or tryptophan, pointing to a likely read error. This sequence joins TRBV5-1 and TRBJ2-5, with D hard to call. The CDR3 has 11 amino acids. Deletions cut 2 bases from V and 3 bases from J, with 2 bases between. The germline V gene has CDR1 SGHRS and CDR2 YFSETQ. CDR3 sequence: CASSFEETQYL. Written as DNA, the CDR3 is TGCGCCAGCAGCTTCGAAGAGACCCAGTACTTA.

This chain's CDR3 is CASSYVGGTDTQYF. The CDR3 bases are TGTGCCAGCAGCTACGTCGGGGGCACAGATACGCAGTATTTT. The chain couples TRBV2 to TRBJ2-3, with D perhaps matching TRBD2 (5 bases). The CDR3 sequence is 14 residues long. Trimming shortened V by 6 bases and J by 1 base, and 11 bases separated the two germline ends. From germline, CDR1 is SNHLY and CDR2 FYNNEI.

This clonotype was detected only a few times. This rearrangement joins TRBV11-2 to TRBJ2-5; 8 bases line up with TRBD2. Germline lookup yields CDR1 SGHAT and CDR2 FQNNGV. V was clipped by 8 bases and J by 3 bases; unmatched bases: 11. The CDR3 consists of 15 residues. CDR3 in amino acids: CASSRTAGDKETQYF. The CDR3 DNA is TGTGCCAGCTCTCGGACAGCGGGGGACAAAGAGACCCAGTACTTC.

The chain has TRBV28 and TRBJ2-7; 7 positions agree with TRBD2. Trimming cost V 5 bases and J 5 bases; bases outside gene matches: 9. Germline CDR1 and CDR2: MDHEN and SYDVKM. The CDR3 is 14 residues long. The CDR3 nucleotides are TGTGCCAGCAGTGTCGTTTGGGGGGGAGACGAGCAGTACTTC. It encodes CASSVVWGGDEQYF.